Shown below are 30 T cell receptor beta chains from a single sample sequenced in a study of T cells after yellow fever vaccination. Each CDR3 protein is one row after TCRdb ran MiXCR on the 5' RACE reads. In the table there are 350,000 to 450,000 distinct CDR3 sequences, roughly a sixth of which are singletons. Sequencing was performed on PBMCs, taken before the yellow fever booster vaccination. The receptors stem from a man in his late teens or twenties who received the YFV17D yellow fever vaccine.

The chain carries TRBV5-6 and TRBJ2-5; the D gene is possibly TRBD1 (5 bases). V was pared by 4 bases and J by 5 bases, with 21 bases between. Germline values: CDR1 SGHDT, CDR2 YYEEEE. CDR3 length: 16 amino acids. The CDR3 nucleotides read TGTGCCAGCAGCGCCAGGGTATTAGTTTTCGGTGAGACCCAGTACTTC. Protein sequence: CASSARVLVFGETQYF.

This clonotype was counted a few times. DNA for the CDR3: TGTGCCACCAGCAGACCGCGGCGGGAGAACAATGAGCAGTTCTTC. Its protein is CATSRPRRENNEQFF. The J gene is TRBJ2-1, the V gene TRBV15; TRBD2 matches 7 bases. The CDR3 has 15 residues. The V gene end was trimmed by 2 bases and the J gene end by 5 bases; junction bases not matched to a gene: 6. The germline CDR1 and CDR2 sequences are LNHNV and YYDKDF (reference sequence).

The gene calls are TRBV6-6 and TRBJ1-5, with 9 positions matching TRBD1. The V segment lost 0 bases and the J segment 0 bases; nucleotides outside the gene matches: 12. The germline gives CDR1 MNHNY, CDR2 SVGAGI (reference sequence). This CDR3 is 20 amino acids long. This CDR3 reads CASSYSFGGTGKYSNQPQHF. The CDR3 bases are TGTGCCAGCAGTTACTCCTTTGGTGGGACAGGGAAATATAGCAATCAGCCCCAGCATTTT.

This clonotype came up a few times. The rearrangement joins TRBV12-5 to TRBJ2-7; D remains unclear. The CDR3 consists of 12 residues. Trimming took 3 bases from V and 6 from J, leaving 9 bases between them. Germline CDR1 reads LGHNT; CDR2 reads FRNRAP. The CDR3 spells CASGFLGSEQYF. The CDR3, as DNA: TGTGCTAGTGGTTTCCTCGGATCCGAGCAGTACTTC.

The chain employs TRBV12-5 and TRBJ2-5; 13 bases agree with TRBD2. The CDR3 is made up of 17 amino acids. The germline V gene encodes CDR1 LGHNT and CDR2 FRNRAP. Trimming at V came to 4 bases and at J to 7 bases, leaving 12 bases not matched to a gene. The CDR3, as DNA: TGTGCTAGTGGTTCCGCCGTAACTAGCGGGGGGGAGGGGACCCAGTACTTC. Translating gives CASGSAVTSGGEGTQYF.

At least ten counts were recorded for this clonotype. The V and J genes are TRBV5-1 and TRBJ1-1; D unresolved. CDR3 size: 14 residues. Trimming pared 0 bases from V and 1 base from J, leaving 7 bases between. The germline CDR1 and CDR2 sequences are SGHRS and YFSETQ. The CDR3 DNA sequence: TGCGCCAGCAGCTTGGTCACTGGGAACACTGAAGCTTTCTTT. Translated, it gives CASSLVTGNTEAFF.

CDR3 DNA: TGCGCCAGCAGCCAACTTGGGGTTGGAGGGGCCGGCTATGGCTACACCTTC. Amino acids: CASSQLGVGGAGYGYTF. J is TRBJ1-2 and V is TRBV4-1, with D maybe TRBD1 (5 bases). CDR3 length: 17 amino acids. Germline CDR1 MGHRA, CDR2 YSYEKL. Trimming took 2 bases from V and 4 from J, leaving 20 bases between them.

This rearrangement joins TRBV9 to TRBJ2-3; D remains ambiguous. V was trimmed by 0 bases and J by 5 bases, leaving 16 bases between them. The CDR3 contains 16 residues. CDR1 is SGDLS and CDR2 is YYNGEE in the germline V gene. The CDR3 loop reads CASSVVDPLVGDTQYF. CDR3 in DNA: TGTGCCAGCAGCGTAGTCGACCCTCTGGTTGGAGATACGCAGTATTTT.

This chain joins TRBV7-9 and TRBJ2-1; a possible D gene is TRBD1 (5 bases). V dropped 1 base and J dropped 8 bases, with 9 bases sitting between them. The CDR3 contains 13 residues. The germline V gene encodes CDR1 SEHNR and CDR2 FQNEAQ (reference sequence). CDR3 residues: CASSLEAGYEQFF. The CDR3 bases are TGTGCCAGCAGCTTAGAGGCAGGGTATGAGCAGTTCTTC.

This clonotype was seen a handful of times. V usage is TRBV15 and J usage is TRBJ2-5; the D gene is possibly TRBD2 (6 bases). Deletions cut 0 bases from V and 6 bases from J, with 14 bases between. There are 15 residues in the CDR3. Germline values: CDR1 LNHNV, CDR2 YYDKDF (reference sequence). The CDR3 bases are TGTGCCACCAGCAGAGATCTGGAGGGTAGTCAGACCCAGTACTTC. This translates into CATSRDLEGSQTQYF. Full variable domain (missing parts from reference TRBV15 and TRBJ2-5): DAMVIQNPRYQVTQFGKPVTLSCSQTLNHNVMYWYQQKSSQAPKLLFHYYDKDFNNEADTPDNFQSRRPNTSFCFLDIRSPGLGDTAMYLCATSRDLEGSQTQYFGPGTRLLVL.

The chain couples TRBV19 to TRBJ1-1; D perhaps matches TRBD1 (5 bases). V was trimmed by 6 bases and J by 6 bases, leaving 17 bases between them. Germline values: CDR1 LNHDA, CDR2 SQIVND (reference sequence). The CDR3 consists of 14 residues. The CDR3 loop is CASSPARGLSEAFF. In DNA form, the CDR3 reads TGTGCCAGTAGCCCCGCTCGGGGCCTATCTGAAGCTTTCTTT.

This clonotype was recorded a few times. This chain joins TRBV15 and TRBJ1-4; a weak D match, TRBD1 (6 bases). The V gene's germline CDR1 is LNHNV and CDR2 YYDKDF (reference sequence). The CDR3 totals 15 residues. Trimming shortened V by 4 bases and J by 5 bases, and 14 bases separated the two germline ends. CDR3 region: CATSTNRVSNEKLFF. The CDR3 nucleotides are TGTGCCACCAGCACCAACAGGGTGTCCAATGAAAAACTGTTTTTT.

The rearrangement uses TRBV6-2 or TRBV6-3 and TRBJ2-7, with D maybe TRBD1 (5 bases). The V gene's germline CDR1 is MNHEY and CDR2 SVGEGT. The length of the CDR3 is 16 residues. The germline V and J ends were trimmed by 2 bases and 5 bases, with 19 bases remaining between them. The CDR3 protein is CASSYRVAAGSHEQYF. CDR3 sequence (DNA): TGTGCCAGCAGTTACCGGGTGGCGGCAGGGTCACACGAGCAGTACTTC.

This clonotype showed up just a few times. This CDR3 is CASSYDWDRDGDTQYF. The CDR3 DNA reads TGTGCCAGCAGTTACGACTGGGACAGGGATGGGGATACGCAGTATTTT. The gene calls are TRBV6-5 and TRBJ2-3; TRBD1 matches at 9 bases. CDR3 size: 16 residues. Germline values: CDR1 MNHEY, CDR2 SVGAGI. Trimming took 2 bases from V and 6 from J; bases not matched to a gene: 9.

The chain employs TRBV4-1 and TRBJ1-2, with TRBD1 matching over 8 bases. Unmatched junction bases numbered 15, after V lost 8 bases and J lost 1 base. The CDR3 length is 17 residues. The germline CDR1 and CDR2 sequences are MGHRA and YSYEKL. The CDR3 sequence: CASVDRVSSKGNYGYTF. In nucleotides, the CDR3 is TGCGCCAGCGTGGACAGGGTTTCTTCCAAGGGTAACTATGGCTACACCTTC.

This clonotype was seen a few times. This sequence joins TRBV12-3 or TRBV12-4 and TRBJ2-1, with TRBD2 matching 10 bases. This CDR3 has 14 residues. V trimming: 5 bases; J trimming: 7 bases; junction bases outside the gene matches: 5. CDR3 in amino acids: CASSILAGRNEQFF. The CDR3 coding sequence is TGTGCCAGCAGTATACTAGCGGGGAGAAATGAGCAGTTCTTC.

This clonotype is a singleton in its sample. The chain is built from TRBV7-9 and TRBJ2-2; 7 bases align to TRBD1. The trim removed 2 bases at V and 2 bases at J, leaving 5 bases unmatched. This CDR3 has 16 amino acids. The germline gives CDR1 SEHNR, CDR2 FQNEAQ (reference sequence). CDR3 amino acids: CASSLQGTVNTGELFF. CDR3 nucleotide sequence: TGTGCCAGCAGCTTACAAGGGACAGTCAACACCGGGGAGCTGTTTTTT.

This clonotype was seen only a few times. The V call is TRBV5-1, the J call TRBJ1-4; D is uncertain. The V and J ends lost 4 bases and 8 bases respectively, with 18 bases between them. This CDR3 has 15 residues. CDR1 is SGHRS and CDR2 is YFSETQ in the germline V gene. CDR3 sequence (DNA): TGCGCCAGCAGCCACAATAAAGGCTTGGGCGAAAAACTGTTTTTT. This translates into CASSHNKGLGEKLFF.

A single count supports this clonotype. J is TRBJ2-1 and V is TRBV7-3, with 10 nucleotides matching TRBD2. CDR1 SGHTA and CDR2 FQGTGA come from the germline V gene. Trimming cost V 5 bases and J 9 bases; bases outside gene matches: 13. This CDR3 has 16 amino acids. The CDR3 loop is CASSPQSGGAGSEQFF. The CDR3 DNA reads TGTGCCAGCAGCCCCCAAAGCGGGGGGGCCGGGAGTGAGCAGTTCTTC.

This chain uses TRBV3-1 with TRBJ2-7, with D unclear. The CDR3 consists of 13 residues. With 3 bases removed from V and 7 bases from J, the gap between germline ends came to 13 bases. Germline values: CDR1 LGHDT, CDR2 YNNKEL (reference sequence). CDR3 in DNA: TGTGCCAGCAGCCAGGGCAGTACCCAGGAGCAGTACGTC. This encodes CASSQGSTQEQYV.

There are many counts of this clonotype. The V and J genes are TRBV12-3 or TRBV12-4 and TRBJ1-1; D is unclear. The V and J ends lost 6 bases and 0 bases respectively, with 8 bases between them. The CDR3 contains 13 residues. The CDR3 DNA is TGTGCCAGCAGCTTTGGTCTGAACACTGAAGCTTTCTTT. Its translation: CASSFGLNTEAFF.

V gene TRBV2 combines with J gene TRBJ2-7; 15 nucleotides agree with TRBD2. Trimming cost V 2 bases and J 9 bases; bases outside gene matches: 5. This CDR3 region has 15 residues. In germline, CDR1 is SNHLY, CDR2 FYNNEI. The CDR3 spells CASSERGLAGGTQYF. CDR3 sequence (DNA): TGTGCCAGCAGTGAACGGGGACTAGCGGGGGGTACGCAGTACTTC.

This clonotype showed up just a few times. The V gene is TRBV12-3 or TRBV12-4, the J gene TRBJ2-1, with D possibly matching TRBD1 (5 bases). Trimming shortened V by 3 bases and J by 2 bases, and 17 bases separated the two germline ends. The CDR3 has 17 amino acids. In DNA, the CDR3 is TGTGCCAGCAGTTTCGTGGTGTCAGGGCAGGCCTACAATGAGCAGTTCTTC. Translated: CASSFVVSGQAYNEQFF.

This clonotype appeared a few times. This rearrangement joins TRBV7-9 to TRBJ1-1; D is undetermined. The CDR3 consists of 13 residues. Trimming removed 5 bases at V and 5 bases at J, with 12 bases between. Germline CDR1 and CDR2: SEHNR and FQNEAQ (reference sequence). The CDR3 sequence: CASSPNPGTEAFF. The CDR3 bases are TGTGCCAGCAGCCCCAACCCGGGGACTGAAGCTTTCTTT.

This clonotype has at least ten counts. The CDR3 region is CSAKLAKGKNIQYF. For the CDR3, the DNA is TGCAGTGCTAAACTAGCGAAAGGAAAAAACATTCAGTACTTC. V usage is TRBV20-1 and J usage is TRBJ2-4; 7 bases match TRBD2. Germline V gives CDR1 DFQATT, CDR2 SNEGSKA (reference sequence). This CDR3 comprises 14 residues. Trimming took 4 bases from V and 4 from J; bases not matched to a gene: 7.

This clonotype has just a few counts. J is TRBJ1-1 and V is TRBV6-5; no clear D gene. Germline CDR1 reads MNHEY; CDR2 reads SVGAGI. CDR3 size: 17 residues. Between the trimmed V and J ends, which lost 0 bases and 0 bases, there was a span of 14 bases. The CDR3 loop is CASSYSRHPPMNTEAFF. CDR3 DNA: TGTGCCAGCAGTTACTCCCGCCATCCCCCTATGAACACTGAAGCTTTCTTT.

The chain links TRBV28 to TRBJ1-5; possible D gene TRBD1, 6 bases. CDR1 and CDR2 from the germline V gene are MDHEN and SYDVKM. The ends were cut back, 7 bases at V and 4 bases at J, with 17 bases in the middle. There are 15 residues in the CDR3. The CDR3 DNA reads TGTGCCAGCAATTCCCGGACAGATACTAATCAGCCCCAGCATTTT. Protein product: CASNSRTDTNQPQHF. Complete variable domain (other parts from reference TRBV28 and TRBJ1-5): DVKVTQSSRYLVKRTGEKVFLECVQDMDHENMFWYRQDPGLGLRLIYFSYDVKMKEKGDIPEGYSVSREKKERFSLILESASTNQTSMYLCASNSRTDTNQPQHFGDGTRLSIL.

The CDR3 loop is CASSPLLGTPNTEAFF. CDR3 DNA: TGTGCCAGCTCACCCCTCCTTGGGACACCGAACACTGAAGCTTTCTTT. The chain couples TRBV18 to TRBJ1-1; possibly TRBD1 for D (6 bases). From germline, CDR1 is KGHSH and CDR2 LQKENI. This CDR3 contains 16 residues. The germline V and J ends were trimmed by 3 bases and 1 base, with 15 bases remaining between them. The entire variable domain, with the rest obtained from reference TRBV18 and TRBJ1-1, is as follows: NAGVMQNPRHLVRRRGQEARLRCSPMKGHSHVYWYRQLPEEGLKFMVYLQKENIIDESGMPKERFSAEFPKEGPSILRIQQVVRGDSAAYFCASSPLLGTPNTEAFFGQGTRLTVV.

This clonotype occurred a few times. The chain recombines TRBV7-2 with TRBJ1-4; TRBD1 agrees at 7 bases. Looked up from germline, CDR1 is SGHTA and CDR2 is FQGNSA. Trimming cost V 0 bases and J 8 bases; bases outside gene matches: 15. This CDR3 is 18 amino acids long. CDR3 bases: TGTGCCAGCAGCTTAGCCCTCATAAGACAGGGATCTAGGGAAAAACTGTTTTTT. Encoded protein: CASSLALIRQGSREKLFF.

The J gene is TRBJ2-2, the V gene TRBV7-3; possibly TRBD2 for D (5 bases). Germline values: CDR1 SGHTA, CDR2 FQGTGA. The CDR3 covers 13 residues. Trimming shortened V by 3 bases and J by 7 bases, and 9 bases separated the two germline ends. This chain's CDR3 is CASSFTRDGELFF. The CDR3 nucleotides are TGTGCCAGCAGCTTCACTAGGGACGGGGAGCTGTTTTTT.